These 29 T cell receptor beta chains share one sample of origin, sequenced in a study of regulatory T cells in long-lasting Graves disease. Time point reported: persistent/refractory GD, antithyroid drugs over 5 years with positive TRAb. RNA isolated from PBMCs was used to make the TCR library. The authors built TCR beta libraries using iRepertoire HTBI primers and Arm-PCR of CDR3 regions. TCRdb used MiXCR to reprocess the multiplex PCR reads, holding one entry per CDR3 protein. The table records some 470,000 distinct CDR3 sequences, roughly 21% of them present only once. The sequenced sample was peripheral blood mononuclear cells (PBMCs), obtained when the disease was refractory, from a patient treated with antithyroid drugs. The receptors were sampled from a female donor with Graves disease.

Many counts were recorded for this clonotype. J is TRBJ2-5 and V is TRBV11-2; TRBD2 aligns across 13 bases. The CDR3 has 16 residues. Germline values: CDR1 SGHAT, CDR2 FQNNGV. J gave up 1 base and V 6 bases, and 5 bases lay outside the gene matches. Here the CDR3 DNA reads TGTGCCAGCAGAAGACTAGCGGGGGGCATCCAAGAGACCCAGTACTTC. It yields the protein CASRRLAGGIQETQYF.

This clonotype was detected many times. J is TRBJ2-7 and V is TRBV28; TRBD1 matches 10 bases. This CDR3 has 14 amino acids. V lost 6 bases, J lost 5 bases, and 7 bases stayed unmatched. In germline, CDR1 is MDHEN, CDR2 SYDVKM. Written as DNA, the CDR3 is TGTGCCAGCAGGACCGGGGGACAGGGGAACGAGCAGTACTTC. It translates to CASRTGGQGNEQYF.

This clonotype was detected a few times. The rearrangement joins TRBV5-1 to TRBJ2-4; 8 nucleotides line up with TRBD1. J lost 6 bases, V lost 3 bases, and 8 bases had no gene match. CDR1 SGHRS and CDR2 YFSETQ come from the germline V gene. The CDR3 contains 15 residues. The CDR3 bases are TGCGCCAGCAGCTCGGGACAGGTTGACGTAAACATTCAGTACTTC. Amino acid sequence: CASSSGQVDVNIQYF.

In this sample, this clonotype turned up many times. The V gene is TRBV5-1, the J gene TRBJ2-7, with D maybe TRBD1 (6 bases). Germline CDR1 is SGHRS and CDR2 is YFSETQ. The CDR3 sequence is 18 residues long. V lost 0 bases and J lost 5, with 24 bases in between. The DNA of the CDR3 is TGCGCCAGCAGCTTGGCCGTTGGGGGCGGCCCTGAGGCGGACGAGCAGTACTTC. It encodes CASSLAVGGGPEADEQYF.

The chain carries TRBV9 and TRBJ2-7; TRBD1 agrees at 7 bases. J was trimmed by 5 bases and V by 4 bases; bases with no gene match: 6. Germline V gives CDR1 SGDLS, CDR2 YYNGEE. This CDR3 is built from 13 residues. The CDR3 DNA sequence: TGTGCCAGCAGCACCGACAGGGTGGACGAGCAGTACTTC. Translating gives CASSTDRVDEQYF.

The table lists this clonotype with a few counts. The chain has TRBV7-9 and TRBJ2-7; D not resolved. Germline-derived CDR1 and CDR2 are SEHNR and FQNEAQ (reference sequence). Trimming cost V 2 bases and J 3 bases, with 14 bases left between them. CDR3 length: 15 residues. CDR3 residues: CASSLREGRVYEQYF. The CDR3 nucleotides are TGTGCCAGCAGCTTAAGGGAAGGCCGGGTCTACGAGCAGTACTTC.

This clonotype has ten or more counts. The chain combines TRBV25-1 with TRBJ2-5, with TRBD1 identical over 8 bases. The CDR3 loop spans 14 amino acids. V shed 2 bases and J 5 bases; nucleotides not matched to a gene: 4. Germline V gene sequence: CDR1 MGHDK, CDR2 SYGVNS. The CDR3 coding sequence is TGTGCCAGCAGTGAAACAGGGGGTGGGGAGACCCAGTACTTC. This encodes CASSETGGGETQYF. The full variable domain, with the rest looked up from reference TRBV25-1 and TRBJ2-5, is EADIYQTPRYLVIGTGKKITLECSQTMGHDKMYWYQQDPGMELHLIHYSYGVNSTEKGDLSSESTVSRIRTEHFPLTLESARPSHTSQYLCASSETGGGETQYFGPGTRLLVL.

This clonotype has ten or more counts. The chain combines TRBV30 with TRBJ1-1; D gene unclear. V was clipped by 5 bases and J by 1 base, with 5 bases between them. CDR1 is GTSNPN, CDR2 SVGIG, per germline (reference sequence). This CDR3 has 11 residues. The CDR3 DNA is TGTGCCTGGGAAAGGAACACTGAAGCTTTCTTT. Protein product: CAWERNTEAFF.

The chain has TRBV9 and TRBJ1-6; D unclear. The CDR3 extends over 15 amino acids. Trimming took 0 bases from V and 5 from J, leaving 9 bases between them. Germline assignment: CDR1 SGDLS and CDR2 YYNGEE. The CDR3 DNA follows: TGTGCCAGCAGCGTAGGTGTACAGAATAATTCACCCCTCCACTTT. This gives the protein CASSVGVQNNSPLHF.

V usage is TRBV6-5 and J usage is TRBJ2-1, with 8 bases aligning to TRBD1. Germline CDR1 is MNHEY and CDR2 is SVGAGI. V lost 2 bases and J lost 9; bases outside the gene matches: 9. CDR3 length: 15 residues. The CDR3 here is CASSYPQAGGFEQFF. The CDR3 DNA sequence: TGTGCCAGCAGTTACCCCCAGGCAGGGGGCTTTGAGCAGTTCTTC.

This clonotype was observed at least ten times. V and J are TRBV3-1 and TRBJ2-5, with D possibly called TRBD1 or TRBD2 (5 bases each). The germline CDR1 and CDR2 sequences are LGHDT and YNNKEL (reference sequence). V gave up 4 bases and J gave up 1 base, with 16 bases separating them. The CDR3 extends over 16 amino acids. CDR3 protein: CASSPGRNTAQETQYF. CDR3 DNA: TGTGCCAGCAGCCCGGGACGGAACACAGCCCAAGAGACCCAGTACTTC.

This clonotype was detected many times. The CDR3 reads CASRTTGVTEAFF. CDR3 bases: TGTGCCAGCAGAACGACAGGGGTGACTGAAGCTTTCTTT. The rearrangement joins TRBV12-3 or TRBV12-4 to TRBJ1-1; 8 positions match TRBD1. With 6 bases clipped from V and 5 bases from J, the junction kept 5 bases outside the gene matches. CDR3 size: 13 residues.

This clonotype was observed many times. The chain uses TRBV28 and TRBJ2-7; TRBD2 aligns across 7 bases. This CDR3 is built from 14 residues. V lost 4 bases and J lost 6; bases outside the gene matches: 9. Germline CDR1 MDHEN, CDR2 SYDVKM. CDR3 protein: CASSSVAGVGEQYF. As DNA, the CDR3 is TGTGCCAGCAGTTCAGTAGCGGGTGTAGGCGAGCAGTACTTC.

The sample holds a few counts of this clonotype. This chain joins TRBV18 and TRBJ2-7; D call uncertain. The V gene lost 6 bases and the J gene lost 2 bases, with 8 bases spanning the gap. This CDR3 region has 12 residues. The germline CDR1 and CDR2 sequences are KGHSH and LQKENI. The CDR3 is CASSDGTYEQYF. Here the CDR3 DNA reads TGTGCCAGCTCCGACGGAACCTACGAGCAGTACTTC.

This clonotype showed up just a few times. The J gene is TRBJ1-3, the V gene TRBV20-1; 7 bases agree with TRBD1. The V gene end was trimmed by 5 bases and the J gene end by 4 bases; junction bases not matched to a gene: 5. The CDR3 is made up of 13 amino acids. The germline V gene has CDR1 DFQATT and CDR2 SNEGSKA (reference sequence). CDR3 region: CSASRDSGNTIYF. The CDR3 DNA sequence: TGCAGTGCTTCCCGGGACAGCGGAAACACCATATATTTT.

In this sample, this clonotype turned up a few times. The V call is TRBV7-2, the J call TRBJ1-2; no definite D call. The ends were cut back, 5 bases at V and 4 bases at J, with 14 bases in the middle. CDR1 SGHTA and CDR2 FQGNSA come from the germline V gene. The length of the CDR3 is 14 residues. The CDR3 is CASSPTTRGYGYTF. The DNA of the CDR3 is TGTGCCAGCAGCCCTACCACTCGGGGCTATGGCTACACCTTC.

In this sample, this clonotype turned up a few times. The rearrangement joins TRBV7-9 to TRBJ2-7; weak D call: TRBD1 (6 bases). The CDR3 has 15 residues. V was pared by 0 bases and J by 7 bases, with 16 bases between. CDR1 SEHNR and CDR2 FQNEAQ come from the germline V gene (reference sequence). CDR3 bases: TGTGCCAGCAGCTTAGCGGACAGCGGATCCTTAGAGCAGTACTTC. This translates into CASSLADSGSLEQYF.

This clonotype occurred many times. V usage is TRBV20-1 and J usage is TRBJ1-2; 7 positions agree with TRBD1. Unmatched junction bases numbered 12, after V lost 3 bases and J lost 2 bases. There are 16 residues in the CDR3. The germline CDR1 and CDR2 sequences are DFQATT and SNEGSKA (reference sequence). In nucleotides, the CDR3 is TGCAGTGCTAGTCCCGGACAGGCCAGCTTGAACTATGGCTACACCTTC. Its translation is CSASPGQASLNYGYTF.

A few counts support this clonotype. This chain connects TRBV5-1 to TRBJ2-7, with 10 positions matching TRBD2. The trim removed 0 bases at V and 4 bases at J, leaving 7 bases unmatched. CDR1 is SGHRS, CDR2 YFSETQ, per germline. The length of the CDR3 is 16 residues. CDR3: CASSLEPSGGGYEQYF. The CDR3 region has the DNA TGCGCCAGCAGCTTGGAGCCTAGCGGGGGTGGTTACGAGCAGTACTTC.

The chain couples TRBV30 to TRBJ2-2; D tentatively reads TRBD1 or TRBD2 (6 bases each). The germline V gene encodes CDR1 GTSNPN and CDR2 SVGIG (reference sequence). The V end lost 2 bases, the J end lost 3 bases, and 13 bases lay between the germline ends. CDR3 length equals 15 residues. The CDR3 DNA reads as TGTGCCTGGAGTCTCGGGGGCAGGGACACCGGGGAGCTGTTTTTT. As protein: CAWSLGGRDTGELFF.

The genes are TRBV29-1 and TRBJ2-7, with D unresolved. Trimming removed 4 bases at V and 0 bases at J, with 10 bases between. The CDR3 runs to 13 residues. Germline lookup yields CDR1 SQVTM and CDR2 ANQGSEA. CDR3 DNA sequence: TGCAGCGTTGCCGTGGGCCTCTCCTACGAGCAGTACTTC. As protein: CSVAVGLSYEQYF.

This clonotype has just a few counts. J is TRBJ2-2 and V is TRBV19, with 8 bases aligning to TRBD1. In germline, CDR1 is LNHDA, CDR2 SQIVND (reference sequence). This CDR3 spans 15 amino acids. Trimming cost V 3 bases and J 6 bases; bases outside gene matches: 6. The CDR3 here is CASSIYWTGPGELFF. CDR3 in DNA: TGTGCCAGTAGTATCTATTGGACAGGGCCCGGGGAGCTGTTTTTT.

This clonotype was detected a few times. The chain combines TRBV5-1 with TRBJ1-2; D might be TRBD1 (5 bases). The CDR3 consists of 13 residues. Looked up from germline, CDR1 is SGHRS and CDR2 is YFSETQ. Trimming removed 5 bases from V and 5 bases from J, with 13 bases in between. DNA for the CDR3: TGCGCCAGCAGAATCTGGGACGATTATGGCTACACCTTC. This encodes CASRIWDDYGYTF.

This clonotype was observed a handful of times. The rearrangement links TRBV3-1 to TRBJ2-7; 10 nucleotides align to TRBD2. Per the germline V gene, CDR1 is LGHDT and CDR2 is YNNKEL (reference sequence). The CDR3 sequence is 15 residues long. V shed 5 bases and J 3 bases; nucleotides not matched to a gene: 7. CDR3 coding DNA: TGTGCCAGCAGCGACTACGAGCGGGGGGGCTACGAGCAGTACTTC. This translates into CASSDYERGGYEQYF.

This clonotype was seen more than once but under ten times. V is TRBV29-1 and J is TRBJ2-7; no clear D gene. Germline CDR1 reads SQVTM; CDR2 reads ANQGSEA. The CDR3 spans 12 residues. V was trimmed by 4 bases and J by 0 bases, leaving 7 bases between them. CDR3 nucleotides: TGCAGCGTTGTTTCCTACTCCTACGAGCAGTACTTC. Translating it yields CSVVSYSYEQYF.

This clonotype has a count of ten or more. CDR3: CASRGQGAAEAFF. In nucleotides, the CDR3 is TGTGCCAGCAGAGGACAGGGGGCGGCTGAAGCTTTCTTT. The chain employs TRBV13 and TRBJ1-1, with 11 positions matching TRBD1. Unmatched junction bases numbered 3, after V lost 6 bases and J lost 6 bases. CDR3 size: 13 residues. Looked up from germline, CDR1 is PRHDT and CDR2 is FYEKMQ (reference sequence).

This clonotype was seen at least ten times. The rearrangement links TRBV11-2 to TRBJ1-3; weak D call: TRBD1 (6 bases). The germline gives CDR1 SGHAT, CDR2 FQNNGV. The CDR3 is made up of 14 amino acids. The V end lost 5 bases, the J end lost 2 bases, and 10 bases lay between the germline ends. CDR3 sequence: CASSDTGTGNTIYF. In nucleotides, the CDR3 is TGTGCCAGCAGCGACACAGGGACTGGAAACACCATATATTTT.

This clonotype has ten or more counts. The chain is built from TRBV28 and TRBJ2-5; 10 nucleotides agree with TRBD1. The ends lost 2 bases at V and 9 bases at J; junction bases unmatched: 9. Germline V gene sequence: CDR1 MDHEN, CDR2 SYDVKM. This CDR3 comprises 15 residues. The CDR3 DNA is TGTGCCAGCAGTTTAGGAGGGACAGGGGTCGGGGCCCAGTACTTC. Amino acid sequence: CASSLGGTGVGAQYF.

This chain links TRBV30 with TRBJ1-1; D ambiguous. The CDR3 covers 12 residues. Looked up from germline, CDR1 is GTSNPN and CDR2 is SVGIG (reference sequence). V was pared by 8 bases and J by 3 bases, with 13 bases between. In DNA form, the CDR3 reads TGTGCCCGTAATGGGGAAGACACTGAAGCTTTCTTT. The encoded protein is CARNGEDTEAFF. Looking up the rest from reference TRBV30 and TRBJ1-1 gives the full variable domain: SQTIHQWPATLVQPVGSPLSLECTVEGTSNPNLYWYRQAAGRGLQLLFYSVGIGQISSEVPQNLSASRPQDRQFILSSKKLLLSDSGFYLCARNGEDTEAFFGQGTRLTVV.